What follows are 10 T cell receptor beta chains derived from one specimen sequenced in a study of CD8 T cells in ankylosing spondylitis (TCRdb year 2017). Overall study outcomes, separate from this receptor: A TCR beta motif of roughly 8 highly homologous amino acid variants appeared characteristic of blood from ankylosing spondylitis patients.

Antigen specificity for these receptors is unknown. The protocol used for the library was 5' RACE. Sequenced on an Illumina HiSeq 2500. Clones were called with MiXCR by TCRdb after fastp trimmed the public reads at Q25, and only in-frame beta chains were retained. Records with the same CDR3 protein are collapsed into one entry carrying the most frequent genes and DNA. In this sample the table shows about 440,000 distinct CDR3 sequences, more than 15% of which occur a single time. The ten largest clones capture 1% of the sample. The sequencing input was blood, either unsorted or a sorted T cell fraction (not recorded which). The receptors derive from a male donor with ankylosing spondylitis.

This clonotype was seen more than once but under ten times. This rearrangement joins TRBV4-2 to TRBJ1-2, with D unresolved. The ends were cut back, 2 bases at V and 2 bases at J, with 12 bases in the middle. CDR3 size: 15 residues. Germline CDR1 LGHNA, CDR2 YNFKEQ. CDR3: CASSQRGAGNYGYTF. In DNA form, the CDR3 reads TGTGCCAGCAGCCAAAGAGGCGCAGGCAACTATGGCTACACCTTC.

This clonotype has ten or more counts. The chain recombines TRBV7-2 with TRBJ1-6; the D is unclear. V gave up 1 base and J gave up 8 bases, with 6 bases separating them. The germline CDR1 and CDR2 sequences are SGHTA and FQGNSA. This CDR3 comprises 13 residues. Written as DNA, the CDR3 is TGTGCCAGCAGCTTAGAGCGCGATTCACCCCTCCACTTT. Protein sequence: CASSLERDSPLHF.

This clonotype has only a few counts. V and J are TRBV4-1 and TRBJ1-2, with TRBD1 as a possible D gene (5 bases). The CDR3 has 16 amino acids. The germline V gene encodes CDR1 MGHRA and CDR2 YSYEKL. V lost 0 bases and J lost 7, with 18 bases in between. The CDR3 protein is CASSQEVSQGSAGYTF. The CDR3 DNA follows: TGCGCCAGCAGCCAAGAGGTTTCGCAGGGATCCGCTGGCTACACCTTC.

The chain carries TRBV11-2 and TRBJ1-1; D uncertain. CDR1 is SGHAT and CDR2 is FQNNGV in the germline V gene. Trimming left V 5 bases short and J 1 base short, with 11 bases between. The CDR3 is made up of 14 amino acids. This CDR3 is CASSHQTPNTEAFF. The CDR3 DNA follows: TGTGCCAGCAGCCACCAGACACCGAACACTGAAGCTTTCTTT. Variable domain in full (rest from reference TRBV11-2 and TRBJ1-1): EAGVAQSPRYKIIEKRQSVAFWCNPISGHATLYWYQQILGQGPKLLIQFQNNGVVDDSQLPKDRFSAERLKGVDSTLKIQPAKLEDSAVYLCASSHQTPNTEAFFGQGTRLTVV.

This clonotype has only a few counts. The CDR3 region has the DNA TGTGCCAGCATCCTCAGACGCTACAATGAGCAGTTCTTC. This encodes CASILRRYNEQFF. This chain connects TRBV2 to TRBJ2-1; D gene ambiguous. Germline V lookup: CDR1 SNHLY, CDR2 FYNNEI. CDR3 size: 13 residues. Trimming stripped 7 bases from V and 3 bases from J, with 10 bases between.

There are many counts of this clonotype. V and J are TRBV12-3 or TRBV12-4 and TRBJ1-2; no firm D call. CDR3 size: 15 residues. V was clipped by 6 bases and J by 3 bases, with 17 bases between them. The CDR3 region is CASSLGGTADYGYTF. CDR3 nucleotides: TGTGCCAGCAGCCTTGGTGGCACCGCCGACTATGGCTACACCTTC.

This clonotype occurred a few times. This chain uses TRBV7-9 with TRBJ2-1, with 9 bases that match TRBD1. CDR3 length equals 15 residues. Trimming removed 4 bases from V and 4 bases from J; junction bases left unmatched: 5. Looked up from germline, CDR1 is SEHNR and CDR2 is FQNEAQ (reference sequence). The CDR3: CASSSGTGKYNEQFF. The CDR3 DNA sequence: TGTGCCAGCAGCTCCGGGACAGGGAAATACAATGAGCAGTTCTTC.

The table lists this clonotype with many counts. This rearrangement joins TRBV10-3 to TRBJ2-2, with D possibly matching TRBD1 (6 bases). Germline CDR1 ENHRY, CDR2 SYGVKD. V lost 4 bases, J lost 0 bases, and 12 bases lay in between. The length of the CDR3 is 16 residues. CDR3 sequence: CAISARDMTNTGELFF. CDR3 sequence (DNA): TGTGCCATCAGTGCCAGGGACATGACGAACACCGGGGAGCTGTTTTTT.

The chain is built from TRBV18 and TRBJ2-2; D is perhaps TRBD2 (5 bases). The V gene lost 2 bases and the J gene lost 1 base, with 8 bases spanning the gap. CDR3 length: 15 amino acids. Germline V lookup: CDR1 KGHSH, CDR2 LQKENI. CDR3 loop: CASSPNAGNTGELFF. The CDR3, as DNA: TGTGCCAGCTCACCAAATGCGGGGAACACCGGGGAGCTGTTTTTT.

This clonotype was seen only a few times. The rearrangement joins TRBV6-5 to TRBJ2-3; the match to TRBD2 covers 10 bases. Germline CDR1 is MNHEY and CDR2 is SVGAGI. J was trimmed by 6 bases and V by 2 bases; bases with no gene match: 5. The CDR3 runs 15 residues. Written as DNA, the CDR3 is TGTGCCAGCAGTTACGAGCGGGGGGGCCCGGATACGCAGTATTTT. This translates into CASSYERGGPDTQYF.